This TCR beta chain was obtained from a study of shared clonotypes between healthy human individuals. Background on the study: The study drew on a couple of women and a few men aged 18 to 49 as donors. Study results and limitations: Incompleteness in sorted-subset sequencing, despite large depth, was shown by rarefaction.

V was clipped by 5 bases and J by 2 bases, with 18 bases between them. CDR3 length equals 16 residues. From germline, CDR1 is SGHVS and CDR2 FQNEAQ. This clone was observed a single time. Its specificity is not known. CD45RO-negative, CCR7-positively selected cells formed the naive CD8 fraction, excluding terminally differentiated effector memory CD45RA+ cells. The deep-level immunoSEQ assay was used. TCRdb keeps only in-frame clones here, not all; method: immunoSEQ multiplex PCR. The sample records around 640,000 clones, 95% to 97% being singletons. The chain links TRBV7-8 to TRBJ1-1; the D gene is possibly TRBD1 (6 bases). Sequencing was done on a sample of naive CD8+ T cells sorted from blood. This TCR was sampled from a woman in her thirties in good health. The CDR3 protein is CASSGSWGPLNTEAFF. The CDR3 nucleotides are TGTGCCAGCAGCGGAAGCTGGGGGCCCCTCAACACTGAAGCTTTCTTT.